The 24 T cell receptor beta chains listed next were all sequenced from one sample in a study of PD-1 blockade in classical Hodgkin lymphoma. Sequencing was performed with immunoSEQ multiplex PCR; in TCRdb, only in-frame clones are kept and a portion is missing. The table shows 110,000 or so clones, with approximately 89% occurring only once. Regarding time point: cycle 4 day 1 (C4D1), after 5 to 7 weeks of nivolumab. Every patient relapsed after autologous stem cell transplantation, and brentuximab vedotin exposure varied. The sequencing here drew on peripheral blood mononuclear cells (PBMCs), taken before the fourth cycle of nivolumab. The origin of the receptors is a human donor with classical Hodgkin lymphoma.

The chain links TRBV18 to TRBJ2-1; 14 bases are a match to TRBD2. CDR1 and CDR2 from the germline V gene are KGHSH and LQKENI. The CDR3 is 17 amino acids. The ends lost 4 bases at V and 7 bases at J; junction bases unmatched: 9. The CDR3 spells CASSHKGTSGSVNEQFF. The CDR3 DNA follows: TGTGCCAGCTCACACAAGGGGACTAGCGGGAGTGTTAATGAGCAGTTCTTC.

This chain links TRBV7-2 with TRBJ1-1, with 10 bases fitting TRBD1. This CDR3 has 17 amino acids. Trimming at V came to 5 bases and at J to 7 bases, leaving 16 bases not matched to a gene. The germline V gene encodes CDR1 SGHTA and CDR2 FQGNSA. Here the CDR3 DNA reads TGTGCCAGCAGCCTAGGCTCCAGGGACAGGGGATTTGGTGAAGCTTTCTTT. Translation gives CASSLGSRDRGFGEAFF.

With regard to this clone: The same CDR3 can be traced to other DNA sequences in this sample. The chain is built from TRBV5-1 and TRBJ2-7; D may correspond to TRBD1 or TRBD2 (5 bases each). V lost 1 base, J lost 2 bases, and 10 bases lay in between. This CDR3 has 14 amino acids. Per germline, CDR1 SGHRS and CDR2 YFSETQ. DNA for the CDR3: TGCGCCAGCAGCTTGACGGGACCCCCCTACGAGCAGTACTTC. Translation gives CASSLTGPPYEQYF.

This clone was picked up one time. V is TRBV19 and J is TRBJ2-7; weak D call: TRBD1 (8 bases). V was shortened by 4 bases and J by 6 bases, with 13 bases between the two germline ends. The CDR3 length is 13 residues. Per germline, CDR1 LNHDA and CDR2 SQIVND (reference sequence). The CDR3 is CASSKYRGGEQYF. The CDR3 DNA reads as TGTGCCAGTAGTAAATACAGGGGGGGCGAGCAGTACTTC.

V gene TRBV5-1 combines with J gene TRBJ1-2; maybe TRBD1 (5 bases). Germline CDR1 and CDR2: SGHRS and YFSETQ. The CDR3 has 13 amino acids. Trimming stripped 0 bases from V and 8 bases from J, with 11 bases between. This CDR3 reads CASSLDAGRGYTF. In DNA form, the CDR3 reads TGCGCCAGCAGCTTGGACGCAGGGCGCGGCTACACCTTC.

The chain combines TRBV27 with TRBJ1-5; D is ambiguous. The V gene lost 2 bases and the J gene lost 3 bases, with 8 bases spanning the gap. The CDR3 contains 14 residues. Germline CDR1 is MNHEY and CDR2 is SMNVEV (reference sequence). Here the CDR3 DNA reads TGTGCCAGCAGTTTAGAGGGCGACAATCAGCCCCAGCATTTT. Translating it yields CASSLEGDNQPQHF.

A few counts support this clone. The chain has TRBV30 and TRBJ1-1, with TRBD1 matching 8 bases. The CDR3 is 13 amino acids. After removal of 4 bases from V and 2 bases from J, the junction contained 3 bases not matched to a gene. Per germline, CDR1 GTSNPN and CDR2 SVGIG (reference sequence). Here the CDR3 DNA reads TGTGCCTGGATGCAGGGGGCTAACACTGAAGCTTTCTTT. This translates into CAWMQGANTEAFF.

Here the CDR3 reads CASSLRGRQFEKLFF. DNA of the CDR3: TGTGCCAGCAGTTTAAGGGGTCGACAGTTCGAAAAACTGTTTTTT. The rearrangement joins TRBV27 to TRBJ1-4; TRBD1 might be the D (5 bases). Trimming stripped 2 bases from V and 8 bases from J, with 15 bases between. CDR3 size: 15 residues. The germline gives CDR1 MNHEY, CDR2 SMNVEV (reference sequence). The complete variable domain, with remaining parts taken from reference TRBV27 and TRBJ1-4, reads EAQVTQNPRYLITVTGKKLTVTCSQNMNHEYMSWYRQDPGLGLRQIYYSMNVEVTDKGDVPEGYKVSRKEKRNFPLILESPSPNQTSLYFCASSLRGRQFEKLFFGSGTQLSVL.

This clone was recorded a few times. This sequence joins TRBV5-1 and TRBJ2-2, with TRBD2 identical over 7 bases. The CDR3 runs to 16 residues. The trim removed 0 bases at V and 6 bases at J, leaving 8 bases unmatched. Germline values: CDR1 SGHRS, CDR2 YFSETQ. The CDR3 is CASSLASSGKAGELFF. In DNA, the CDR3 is TGCGCCAGCAGCTTGGCCTCCAGCGGGAAAGCCGGGGAGCTGTTTTTT.

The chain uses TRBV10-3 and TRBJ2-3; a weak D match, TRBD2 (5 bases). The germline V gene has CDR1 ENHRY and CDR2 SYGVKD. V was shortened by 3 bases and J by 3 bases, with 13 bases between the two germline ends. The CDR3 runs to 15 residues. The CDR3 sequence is CAISDEGEITDTQYF. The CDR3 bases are TGTGCCATCAGTGACGAGGGAGAGATTACAGATACGCAGTATTTT.

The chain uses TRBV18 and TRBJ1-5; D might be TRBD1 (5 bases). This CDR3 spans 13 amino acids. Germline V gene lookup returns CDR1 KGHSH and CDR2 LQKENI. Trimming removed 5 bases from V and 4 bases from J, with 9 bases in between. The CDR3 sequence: CASSSKGNQPQHF. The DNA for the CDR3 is TGTGCCAGCTCATCTAAGGGGAATCAGCCCCAGCATTTT.

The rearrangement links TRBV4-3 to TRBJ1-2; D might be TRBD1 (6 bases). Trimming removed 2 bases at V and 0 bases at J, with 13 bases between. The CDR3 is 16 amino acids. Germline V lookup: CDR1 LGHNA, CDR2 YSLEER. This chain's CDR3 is CASSQNSGTPNYGYTF. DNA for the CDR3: TGCGCCAGCAGCCAAAATTCCGGGACACCTAACTATGGCTACACCTTC.

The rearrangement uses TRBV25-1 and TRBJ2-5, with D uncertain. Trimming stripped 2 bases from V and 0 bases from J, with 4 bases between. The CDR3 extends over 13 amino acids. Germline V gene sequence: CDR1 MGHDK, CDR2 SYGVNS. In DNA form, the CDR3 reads TGTGCCAGCAGTGAAGGTAACCAAGAGACCCAGTACTTC. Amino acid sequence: CASSEGNQETQYF.

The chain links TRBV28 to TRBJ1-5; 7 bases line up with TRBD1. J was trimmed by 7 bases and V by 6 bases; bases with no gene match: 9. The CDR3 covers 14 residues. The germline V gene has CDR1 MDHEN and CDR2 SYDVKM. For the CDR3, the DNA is TGTGCCAGCAGCGGGGTAGGGGGCAGGCAGCCCCAGCATTTT. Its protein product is CASSGVGGRQPQHF.

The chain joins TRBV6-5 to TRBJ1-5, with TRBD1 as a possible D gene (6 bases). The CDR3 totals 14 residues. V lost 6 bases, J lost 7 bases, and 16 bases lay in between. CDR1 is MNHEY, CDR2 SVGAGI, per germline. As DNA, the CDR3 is TGTGCCAGCAGCCCTCAACAGGGTTTCCAGCCCCAGCATTTT. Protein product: CASSPQQGFQPQHF.

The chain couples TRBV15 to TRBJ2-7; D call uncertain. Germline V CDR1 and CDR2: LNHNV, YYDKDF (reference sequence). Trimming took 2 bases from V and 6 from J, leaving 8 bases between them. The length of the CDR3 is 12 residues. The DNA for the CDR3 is TGTGCCACCAGCAGACCCCTCAGCGAGCAGTACTTC. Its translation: CATSRPLSEQYF.

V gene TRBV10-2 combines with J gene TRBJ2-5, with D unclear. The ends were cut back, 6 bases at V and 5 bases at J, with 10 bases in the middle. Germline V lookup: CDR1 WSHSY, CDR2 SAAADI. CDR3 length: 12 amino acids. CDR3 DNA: TGCGCCAGCAGCTACCTCGAGGAGACCCAGTACTTC. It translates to CASSYLEETQYF.

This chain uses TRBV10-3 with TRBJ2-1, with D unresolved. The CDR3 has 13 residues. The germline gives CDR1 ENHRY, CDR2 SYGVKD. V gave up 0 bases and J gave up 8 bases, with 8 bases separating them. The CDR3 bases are TGTGCCATCAGTGAGTCGAGGCGAGATGAGCAGTTCTTC. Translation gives CAISESRRDEQFF.

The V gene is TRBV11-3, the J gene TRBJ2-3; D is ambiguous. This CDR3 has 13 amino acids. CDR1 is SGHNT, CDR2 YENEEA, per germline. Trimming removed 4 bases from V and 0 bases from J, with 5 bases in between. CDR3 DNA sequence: TGTGCCAGCAGCTCGTTAAGCACAGATACGCAGTATTTT. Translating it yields CASSSLSTDTQYF.

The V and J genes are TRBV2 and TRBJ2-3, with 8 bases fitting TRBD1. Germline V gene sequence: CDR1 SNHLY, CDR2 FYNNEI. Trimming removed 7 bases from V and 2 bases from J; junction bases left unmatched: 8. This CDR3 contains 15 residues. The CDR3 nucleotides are TGTGCCAGCACAGGGGGCAACGGATTCACAGATACGCAGTATTTT. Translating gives CASTGGNGFTDTQYF. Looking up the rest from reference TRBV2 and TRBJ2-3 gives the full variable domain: EPEVTQTPSHQVTQMGQEVILRCVPISNHLYFYWYRQILGQKVEFLVSFYNNEISEKSEIFDDQFSVERPDGSNFTLKIRSTKLEDSAMYFCASTGGNGFTDTQYFGPGTRLTVL.

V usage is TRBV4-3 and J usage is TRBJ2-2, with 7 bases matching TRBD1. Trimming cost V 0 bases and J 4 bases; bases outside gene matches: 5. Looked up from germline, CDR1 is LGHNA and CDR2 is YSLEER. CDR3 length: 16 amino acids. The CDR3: CASSQETGKGTGELFF. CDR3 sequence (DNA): TGCGCCAGCAGCCAAGAGACAGGGAAGGGCACCGGGGAGCTGTTTTTT.

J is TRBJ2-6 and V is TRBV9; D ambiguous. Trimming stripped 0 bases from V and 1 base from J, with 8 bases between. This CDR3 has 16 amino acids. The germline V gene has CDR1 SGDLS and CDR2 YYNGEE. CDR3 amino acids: CASSVDWESGANVLTF. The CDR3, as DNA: TGTGCCAGCAGCGTAGATTGGGAATCTGGGGCCAACGTCCTGACTTTC. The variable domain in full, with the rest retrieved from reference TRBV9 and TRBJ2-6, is DSGVTQTPKHLITATGQRVTLRCSPRSGDLSVYWYQQSLDQGLQFLIQYYNGEERAKGNILERFSAQQFPDLHSELNLSSLELGDSALYFCASSVDWESGANVLTFGAGSRLTVL.

The CDR3 loop reads CASSTSSPVMNTEAFF. For the CDR3, the DNA is TGTGCCAGCTCTACCAGTAGTCCAGTTATGAACACTGAAGCTTTCTTT. The J gene is TRBJ1-1, the V gene TRBV18, with D unresolved. V was pared by 6 bases and J by 0 bases, with 17 bases between. The CDR3 sequence is 16 residues long. The germline V gene has CDR1 KGHSH and CDR2 LQKENI.

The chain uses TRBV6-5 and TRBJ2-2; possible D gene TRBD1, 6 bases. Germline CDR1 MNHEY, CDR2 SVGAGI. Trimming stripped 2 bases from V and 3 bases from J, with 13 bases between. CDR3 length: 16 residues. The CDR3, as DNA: TGTGCCAGCAGTTACGATTTGACAGGCTACACCGGGGAGCTGTTTTTT. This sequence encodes CASSYDLTGYTGELFF.